This T cell receptor (beta chain) was sequenced in a study of long-term antiretroviral therapy in people with HIV. Survey level was the resolution at which the v3.0 immunoSEQ assay ran. Sequencing used immunoSEQ multiplex PCR; TCRdb keeps in-frame clones, though not all of them. The data show tens of thousands of clones, 65% to 80% seen once. The V and J ends lost 0 bases and 1 base respectively, with 6 bases between them. Germline V gives CDR1 LNHNV, CDR2 YYDKDF (reference sequence). The CDR3 has 15 amino acids. The chain combines TRBV15 with TRBJ2-2; D not certain. The receptor was derived from a woman between 45 and 65 years old with HIV. The starting material was unsorted PBMCs, obtained 3.1 years after starting antiretroviral therapy. The CDR3 reads CATSRDQQNTGELFF. The CDR3 DNA reads as TGTGCCACCAGCAGAGACCAGCAGAACACCGGGGAGCTGTTTTTT.